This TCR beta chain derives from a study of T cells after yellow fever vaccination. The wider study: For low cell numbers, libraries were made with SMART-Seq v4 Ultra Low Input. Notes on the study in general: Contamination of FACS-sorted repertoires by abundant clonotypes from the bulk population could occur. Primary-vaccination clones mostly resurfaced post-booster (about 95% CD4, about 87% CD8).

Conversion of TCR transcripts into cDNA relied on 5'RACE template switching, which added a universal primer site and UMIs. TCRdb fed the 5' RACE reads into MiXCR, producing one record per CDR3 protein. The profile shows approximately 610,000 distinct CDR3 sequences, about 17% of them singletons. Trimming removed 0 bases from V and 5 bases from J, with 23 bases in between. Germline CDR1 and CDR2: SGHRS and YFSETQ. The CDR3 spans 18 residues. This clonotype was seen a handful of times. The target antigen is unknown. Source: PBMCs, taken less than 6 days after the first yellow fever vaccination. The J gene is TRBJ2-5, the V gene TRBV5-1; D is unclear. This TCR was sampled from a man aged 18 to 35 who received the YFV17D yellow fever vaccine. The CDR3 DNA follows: TGCGCCAGCAGCTTGGGGTTCCTAGGACGGAAAACGACGGAGACCCAGTACTTC. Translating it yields CASSLGFLGRKTTETQYF.